Given below is one T cell receptor (beta chain) in context. Its antigen remains unknown. Germline CDR1 and CDR2: SGDLS and YYNGEE. V shed 3 bases, J shed 6 bases, and the junction held 4 bases outside the gene matches. The CDR3 length is 13 residues. This entry is derived from a study of shared clonotypes between healthy human individuals. Study results and limitations: When compared with the clonotypes that were shared by all four sorted-subset donors, the non-shared clonotypes turned out to have lower generation probabilities. Clonotype sharing levels among donors were expected to vary with sequencing depth.

Sorted-subset replicate PCRs used around 0.2 ug DNA, some 31,000 T cell genomes. TCRdb keeps only in-frame clones here, not all; method: immunoSEQ multiplex PCR. The sample lists approximately 2,300,000 clones; around 93% were seen once. The specimen was naive CD4+ T cells from PBMCs. This sample's subset: CD45RA+ positively selected. The receptor was derived from a man aged 18 to 35 in good health. Some clones in this sample may be carry-over from other donors' samples. The rearrangement joins TRBV9 to TRBJ1-2; 8 nucleotides align to TRBD1. As DNA, the CDR3 is TGTGCCAGCAGCGAACGGACAGGGAATGGCTACACCTTC. It encodes CASSERTGNGYTF. The full variable domain, completed using reference TRBV9 and TRBJ1-2, is DSGVTQTPKHLITATGQRVTLRCSPRSGDLSVYWYQQSLDQGLQFLIQYYNGEERAKGNILERFSAQQFPDLHSELNLSSLELGDSALYFCASSERTGNGYTFGSGTRLTVV.